This TCR beta chain was captured by sequencing in a study of blood T cell repertoires in COVID-19. Study in general: The analysed material was cDNA or gDNA that came from T cells, B-cell-depleted T cells, or PBMCs.

Assay used: immunoSEQ multiplex PCR; TCRdb lists only in-frame clones, some missing. The data show a few hundred thousand clones, with 80% to 90% seen just once and roughly 1.1% held by the top ten. The CDR3 loop spans 13 amino acids. The germline V gene has CDR1 KGHSH and CDR2 LQKENI. V dropped 4 bases and J dropped 7; count of bases not matched to a gene: 4. Details on this clone: Other DNA sequences in the same sample also yield this CDR3.

The sequence derives from a man aged 30-40 years who had recovered from COVID-19. What was sequenced was PBMCs or T cells enriched from blood (not recorded which). The V call is TRBV18, the J call TRBJ1-5; 7 positions match TRBD1. The CDR3 nucleotides read TGTGCCAGCTCACTCGACAGGGACCAGCCCCAGCATTTT. It translates to CASSLDRDQPQHF.